This entry lists 20 T cell receptor beta chains sequenced from one sample in a study of T cell changes during pregnancy in multiple sclerosis. Produced via immunoSEQ multiplex PCR; TCRdb's table is partial and in-frame only. This table has fewer than 65,000 clones, about 90% appearing once. Source: CD4+ T cells from peripheral blood mononuclear cells, taken after pregnancy. Receptors were obtained from a female donor with multiple sclerosis, enrolled in a pregnancy study.

In DNA, the CDR3 is TGTGCCAGCAGTGCAGAGCGGAACAATGAGCAGTTCTTC. As protein: CASSAERNNEQFF. This chain links TRBV2 with TRBJ2-1, with a tentative D call TRBD2 (5 bases). Germline lookup yields CDR1 SNHLY and CDR2 FYNNEI. The ends were cut back, 4 bases at V and 5 bases at J, with 9 bases in the middle. The CDR3 has 13 amino acids.

The genes are TRBV7-6 and TRBJ2-7, with 12 bases matching TRBD2. The V and J ends lost 4 bases and 3 bases, in that order; junction bases with no gene match: 1. Per germline, CDR1 SGHVS and CDR2 FNYEAQ. The CDR3 loop spans 14 amino acids. The CDR3 region is CASSSGLAGYEQYF. The CDR3 DNA reads TGTGCCAGCAGCTCGGGACTAGCGGGCTACGAGCAGTACTTC.

Notes on this clone: Other DNA sequences in the same sample also yield this CDR3. The J gene is TRBJ2-1, the V gene TRBV4-1; D might be TRBD2 (5 bases). Between the trimmed V and J ends, which lost 4 bases and 12 bases, there was a span of 25 bases. Germline-derived CDR1 and CDR2 are MGHRA and YSYEKL. The CDR3 runs 16 residues. The CDR3 nucleotides are TGCGCCAGCAGCCCGGACTCTTACCAGACGAGGCGCTTGCAGTTCTTC. Its translation: CASSPDSYQTRRLQFF.

The chain combines TRBV18 with TRBJ2-7; no firm D call. CDR3 size: 14 residues. Germline assignment: CDR1 KGHSH and CDR2 LQKENI. With 2 bases removed from V and 0 bases from J, the gap between germline ends came to 8 bases. In DNA form, the CDR3 reads TGTGCCAGCTCACCAGAGGCAACCTCCTACGAGCAGTACTTC. Amino acid sequence: CASSPEATSYEQYF.

V and J are TRBV28 and TRBJ2-7; 9 bases map to TRBD1. The CDR3 length is 13 residues. Germline V gene sequence: CDR1 MDHEN, CDR2 SYDVKM. V trimming: 7 bases; J trimming: 6 bases; junction bases outside the gene matches: 7. CDR3 in amino acids: CASTRGQGSEQYF. The CDR3 DNA is TGTGCCAGCACCCGGGGACAGGGAAGCGAGCAGTACTTC.

The rearrangement uses TRBV7-2 and TRBJ2-2; TRBD2 aligns across 9 bases. V shed 5 bases and J 4 bases; nucleotides not matched to a gene: 5. The CDR3 runs to 15 residues. Germline V gene sequence: CDR1 SGHTA, CDR2 FQGNSA. The CDR3 spells CASSRAGGTTGELFF. The CDR3 DNA reads as TGTGCCAGCAGCCGAGCGGGAGGAACCACCGGGGAGCTGTTTTTT.

The chain links TRBV9 to TRBJ1-4; no definite D call. CDR3 length: 15 amino acids. The V end lost 4 bases, the J end lost 5 bases, and 15 bases lay between the germline ends. Germline CDR1 reads SGDLS; CDR2 reads YYNGEE. CDR3 DNA: TGTGCCAGCAGCCCACGGGGATTTAGGAATGAAAAACTGTTTTTT. Encoded protein: CASSPRGFRNEKLFF. The complete variable domain, with remaining parts taken from reference TRBV9 and TRBJ1-4, reads DSGVTQTPKHLITATGQRVTLRCSPRSGDLSVYWYQQSLDQGLQFLIQYYNGEERAKGNILERFSAQQFPDLHSELNLSSLELGDSALYFCASSPRGFRNEKLFFGSGTQLSVL.

The chain joins TRBV7-2 to TRBJ1-1; no definite D call. CDR3 size: 12 residues. V was trimmed by 1 base and J by 4 bases, leaving 4 bases between them. The germline V gene has CDR1 SGHTA and CDR2 FQGNSA. The CDR3 DNA reads as TGTGCCAGCAGCTTAGATCTCACTGAAGCTTTCTTT. Translated, it gives CASSLDLTEAFF.

V gene TRBV5-1 combines with J gene TRBJ2-3; 7 bases line up with TRBD2. V lost 4 bases and J lost 2; bases outside the gene matches: 4. CDR1 is SGHRS, CDR2 YFSETQ, per germline. This CDR3 is 14 amino acids long. Written as DNA, the CDR3 is TGCGCCAGCAGCCACGGGACTAACACAGATACGCAGTATTTT. It is translated as CASSHGTNTDTQYF. Full variable domain (rest looked up from reference TRBV5-1 and TRBJ2-3): KAGVTQTPRYLIKTRGQQVTLSCSPISGHRSVSWYQQTPGQGLQFLFEYFSETQRNKGNFPGRFSGRQFSNSRSEMNVSTLELGDSALYLCASSHGTNTDTQYFGPGTRLTVL.

J is TRBJ2-6 and V is TRBV7-9, with TRBD2 matching 15 bases. Germline loops: CDR1 SEHNR, CDR2 FQNEAQ (reference sequence). The CDR3 is 19 residues long. V trimming: 5 bases; J trimming: 2 bases; junction bases outside the gene matches: 7. The DNA for the CDR3 is TGTGCCAGCAGCCCTGGACTAGCGGGAGGGCCTACTGGGGCCAACGTCCTGACTTTC. Translation gives CASSPGLAGGPTGANVLTF.

V is TRBV7-8 and J is TRBJ2-5, with 11 bases identical to TRBD2. Germline V CDR1 and CDR2: SGHVS, FQNEAQ. The trim removed 4 bases at V and 2 bases at J, leaving 9 bases unmatched. The CDR3 length is 17 residues. The CDR3 sequence is CASSSGRLAGFQETQYF. DNA of the CDR3: TGTGCCAGCAGCTCGGGGAGACTAGCGGGGTTTCAAGAGACCCAGTACTTC.

The chain links TRBV6-6 to TRBJ2-5, with a tentative D call TRBD2 (7 bases). Trimming removed 2 bases at V and 2 bases at J, with 12 bases between. Germline loops: CDR1 MNHNY, CDR2 SVGAGI (reference sequence). The CDR3 sequence is 15 residues long. In DNA form, the CDR3 reads TGTGCCAGCAGTTACGGGGGGAGGGGGCAAGAGACCCAGTACTTC. Translation: CASSYGGRGQETQYF.

The chain uses TRBV5-6 and TRBJ2-5; weak D call: TRBD2 (5 bases). CDR3 length equals 11 residues. Germline-derived CDR1 and CDR2 are SGHDT and YYEEEE. Deletions cut 4 bases from V and 7 bases from J, with 8 bases between. DNA for the CDR3: TGTGCCAGCAGCCTGAGCGGGACCCAGTACTTC. This translates into CASSLSGTQYF.

This sequence joins TRBV27 and TRBJ1-1; 9 bases are shared with TRBD1. CDR3 length: 14 amino acids. Germline loops: CDR1 MNHEY, CDR2 SMNVEV (reference sequence). V lost 3 bases, J lost 3 bases, and 2 bases stayed unmatched. The chain's CDR3 is CASSFRTGDTEAFF. The CDR3 coding sequence is TGTGCCAGCAGTTTCCGGACAGGGGACACTGAAGCTTTCTTT.

The CDR3 loop is CASSLRDTEGQYF. The CDR3 coding sequence is TGTGCCAGCTCACTCCGGGACACGGAAGGTCAGTACTTC. The V and J genes are TRBV18 and TRBJ2-7, with a possible D match to TRBD1 (6 bases). The germline V and J ends were trimmed by 4 bases and 10 bases, with 17 bases remaining between them. This CDR3 is built from 13 residues. Germline lookup yields CDR1 KGHSH and CDR2 LQKENI.

CDR3 region: CASSPTRGGIMNTEAFF. The CDR3 region has the DNA TGTGCCAGCAGCCCTACTAGGGGGGGGATTATGAACACTGAAGCTTTCTTT. This chain joins TRBV7-8 and TRBJ1-1; a possible D gene is TRBD1 (6 bases). The V end was cut by 5 bases, the J end by 0 bases, with 19 bases between. CDR3 size: 17 residues. CDR1 and CDR2 (germline): SGHVS, FQNEAQ.

The chain combines TRBV29-1 with TRBJ1-2, with TRBD1 matching over 8 bases. The CDR3 has 15 amino acids. Unmatched junction bases numbered 10, after V lost 3 bases and J lost 4 bases. The germline CDR1 and CDR2 sequences are SQVTM and ANQGSEA. The CDR3 DNA reads as TGCAGCGTTGAGGGCAGGGGGCATGGCGGCTATGGCTACACCTTC. The encoded protein is CSVEGRGHGGYGYTF. Full variable domain (outside the CDR3, taken from reference TRBV29-1 and TRBJ1-2): SAVISQKPSRDICQRGTSLTIQCQVDSQVTMMFWYRQQPGQSLTLIATANQGSEATYESGFVIDKFPISRPNLTFSTLTVSNMSPEDSSIYLCSVEGRGHGGYGYTFGSGTRLTVV.

The rearrangement joins TRBV28 to TRBJ1-2, with a weak D call TRBD1 (5 bases). This CDR3 region has 17 residues. V lost 5 bases to trimming and J lost 4 bases, with 23 bases between them. Germline CDR1 MDHEN, CDR2 SYDVKM. DNA of the CDR3: TGTGCCAGCAGTCCCCCGAGTCAGGGAGGGCGTTCCTATGGCTACACCTTC. It yields the protein CASSPPSQGGRSYGYTF.

The CDR3 DNA follows: TGTGCCAGCAGCGTAGGAAGCCGACTAACCACAGATACGCAGTATTTT. Protein: CASSVGSRLTTDTQYF. The V and J genes are TRBV9 and TRBJ2-3, with D maybe TRBD2 (5 bases). The CDR3 sequence is 16 residues long. Looked up from germline, CDR1 is SGDLS and CDR2 is YYNGEE. V was trimmed by 0 bases and J by 2 bases, leaving 13 bases between them.

The chain is built from TRBV28 and TRBJ2-7; TRBD2 might be the D (5 bases). V shed 6 bases and J shed 7 bases, with 13 bases lying between them. Germline V gene data show CDR1 as MDHEN and CDR2 as SYDVKM. The CDR3 has 12 residues. The CDR3 DNA is TGTGCCAGCAGGGGGTTGTCGGGGGAGCAGTACTTC. This codes for CASRGLSGEQYF.